This T cell receptor beta chain appears in the sequencing data of a study of T cell responses to AZD1222 COVID-19 vaccine. Trimming removed 7 bases from V and 8 bases from J, with 11 bases in between. CDR3 length: 12 residues. Germline loops: CDR1 MNHEY, CDR2 SVGAGI. As regards this clone: Antigen specificity is unknown.

Study-wide points: Repertoires in all cases were sampled only once the peak T cell response had passed. There were vaccine-associated CD4 TCRs across spike, dominant at 160-218 and 743-854. Seropositive status at baseline applied to only a handful of AZD1222 recipients.

Using immunoSEQ multiplex PCR, the repertoire was profiled, and TCRdb retains in-frame clones only, with some absent. This sample has some 56,000 clones; approximately 85% occur once, and the top ten carry over 13%. This TCR was recovered from an adult in good health. J is TRBJ1-4 and V is TRBV6-5; possible D gene TRBD1, 5 bases. The sample here was peripheral blood, taken on day 0 of AZD1222 vaccination. CDR3 in amino acids: CASTRGVEKLFF. CDR3 bases: TGTGCCAGCACCCGGGGGGTGGAAAAACTGTTTTTT.